The 10 T cell receptor beta chains listed next were all sequenced from one sample in a study of human T cells and chemical hapten exposure (dated by TCRdb to about 2021). What this sample's time point label stands for: patch test 1, 2 weeks after DPC sensitization. The sample's treatment or condition label is to be understood as: therapeutic diphenylcyclopropenone sensitization with weekly scalp DPC. Library preparation employed RACE. The instrument was a NextSeq 500. TCRdb redid the processing of the public reads, applying fastp at Q25 and MiXCR, and retained in-frame beta chains. Rows merge per CDR3 protein into single entries with the most common DNA and genes. The sample table holds more than 100,000 distinct CDR3 sequences, of which roughly 15% were seen once. The ten largest clones take up 0.92% of the sample. This sample comprised whole blood, obtained in connection with sensitization to the hapten diphenylcyclopropenone (DPC). These receptors all come from a man aged 18 to 35 with alopecia areata. Some clones in this sample may be carry-over from other donors' samples.

The chain combines TRBV20-1 with TRBJ2-7, with D unclear. The CDR3 loop spans 12 amino acids. V lost 3 bases to trimming and J lost 3 bases, with 9 bases between them. Germline CDR1 DFQATT, CDR2 SNEGSKA (reference sequence). CDR3 DNA sequence: TGCAGTGCTAGGGTAGGCGGCTACGAGCAGTACTTC. Residues: CSARVGGYEQYF.

This clonotype was observed at least ten times. The CDR3 DNA follows: TGTGCCAGCAGTATACGGATGAACACTGAAGCTTTCTTT. Protein product: CASSIRMNTEAFF. This chain joins TRBV6-1 and TRBJ1-1; no clear D gene. The CDR3 is 13 residues long. CDR1 and CDR2 from the germline V gene are MNHNS and SASEGT. V gave up 5 bases and J gave up 0 bases, with 7 bases separating them.

This clonotype was found a few times. The V call is TRBV9, the J call TRBJ1-1, with 8 bases that match TRBD1. CDR1 is SGDLS and CDR2 is YYNGEE in the germline V gene. This CDR3 is built from 14 residues. Losses at the gene ends were 4 bases for V and 11 bases for J; bases not matched to a gene: 13. The CDR3 here is CASSLRDRSPGAFF. The CDR3 DNA follows: TGTGCCAGCAGCCTCCGGGACAGGAGCCCTGGGGCTTTCTTT.

Note on this clonotype: One junction end disagrees with the germline gene, perhaps due to a read error. The rearrangement joins TRBV20-1 to TRBJ2-2, with D tentatively TRBD1 (6 bases). This CDR3 spans 15 amino acids. CDR1 and CDR2 from the germline V gene are DFQATT and SNEGSKA (reference sequence). The CDR3 spells CSASDGTLNTGEQFF. The CDR3 region has the DNA TGCAGTGCTAGCGATGGGACACTAAACACCGGGGAGCAGTTTTTT.

Ten or more counts support this clonotype. The chain employs TRBV7-8 and TRBJ2-3; 7 nucleotides agree with TRBD1. V lost 4 bases to trimming and J lost 0 bases; unmatched junction nucleotides: 7. The germline V gene encodes CDR1 SGHVS and CDR2 FQNEAQ. CDR3 length equals 16 residues. This CDR3 reads CASSWNDRASTDTQYF. In DNA form, the CDR3 reads TGTGCCAGCAGCTGGAATGACAGGGCTAGCACAGATACGCAGTATTTT.

This clonotype appeared a few times. V gene TRBV7-7 combines with J gene TRBJ2-6, with D perhaps given as TRBD1 or TRBD2 (5 bases each). CDR3 length: 17 residues. Trimming stripped 7 bases from V and 1 base from J, with 17 bases between. Germline CDR1 and CDR2: SSHAT and FNYEAQ (reference sequence). CDR3 residues: CASTQEDTRSGANVLTF. The CDR3 nucleotides read TGTGCCAGCACCCAGGAGGACACTCGATCTGGGGCCAACGTCCTGACTTTC. Full variable domain (remainder filled in from reference TRBV7-7 and TRBJ2-6): GAGVSQSPRYKVTKRGQDVTLRCDPISSHATLYWYQQALGQGPEFLTYFNYEAQPDKSGLPSDRFSAERPEGSISTLTIQRTEQRDSAMYRCASTQEDTRSGANVLTFGAGSRLTVL.

The table lists this clonotype with a few counts. The genes are TRBV12-3 or TRBV12-4 and TRBJ2-3; D is unresolved. This CDR3 region has 16 residues. V was pared by 2 bases and J by 0 bases, with 12 bases between. The CDR3, as DNA: TGTGCCAGCAGTTTATTCCTGACGTCTAGCACAGATACGCAGTATTTT. Translation gives CASSLFLTSSTDTQYF.

This clonotype was detected only a few times. The V and J genes are TRBV5-4 and TRBJ2-1; D is unclear. Trimming removed 7 bases at V and 0 bases at J, with 2 bases between. Germline V CDR1 and CDR2: SGHNT, YYREEE (reference sequence). CDR3 length: 11 residues. The CDR3 protein is CASFSYNEQFF. In DNA, the CDR3 is TGTGCCAGCTTCTCCTACAATGAGCAGTTCTTC.

The chain is built from TRBV12-3 or TRBV12-4 and TRBJ2-6; D call uncertain. CDR3 size: 15 residues. V dropped 6 bases and J dropped 0 bases, with 9 bases sitting between them. The CDR3: CASRRDNSGANVLTF. The CDR3 region has the DNA TGTGCCAGCAGACGCGACAACTCTGGGGCCAACGTCCTGACTTTC.

The CDR3 loop is CAISESGDTQYF. The DNA for the CDR3 is TGTGCCATCAGTGAGTCTGGGGATACGCAGTATTTT. The chain couples TRBV10-3 to TRBJ2-3; D unclear. Germline CDR1 reads ENHRY; CDR2 reads SYGVKD. Trimming pared 0 bases from V and 6 bases from J, leaving 4 bases between. This CDR3 contains 12 residues.